This T cell receptor beta chain was observed in a study of early T cells in non-severe SARS-CoV-2 infection. Study at large: Bulk RNA taken from unsorted whole blood was sequenced, leaving chains unpaired.

The library protocol tagged individual cDNA molecules with unique molecular identifiers. Each CDR3 protein gets one entry after TCRdb re-called the 5' RACE reads with MiXCR. The sample consists of some 80,000 distinct CDR3 sequences, more than 4% of them appearing once. CDR1 and CDR2 from the germline V gene are KGHSH and LQKENI. V shed 4 bases and J 4 bases; nucleotides not matched to a gene: 8. The CDR3 runs 16 residues. Findings and limits, study-wide: Anti-spike CD8 responses were favored in VDJdb matching, and private and CD4 specificities were missed.

This clonotype was observed at least ten times. As yet, its antigen is unknown. Sequenced material: whole blood, taken at baseline. The chain uses TRBV18 and TRBJ2-3, with 10 bases matching TRBD1. The sequence was collected from an adult who was a healthcare worker with PCR-confirmed SARS-CoV-2 infection or an uninfected control (not recorded which). The CDR3 DNA follows: TGTGCCAGCTCACGACGCCGGGACAGGGGAGCAGATACGCAGTATTTT. It encodes CASSRRRDRGADTQYF.